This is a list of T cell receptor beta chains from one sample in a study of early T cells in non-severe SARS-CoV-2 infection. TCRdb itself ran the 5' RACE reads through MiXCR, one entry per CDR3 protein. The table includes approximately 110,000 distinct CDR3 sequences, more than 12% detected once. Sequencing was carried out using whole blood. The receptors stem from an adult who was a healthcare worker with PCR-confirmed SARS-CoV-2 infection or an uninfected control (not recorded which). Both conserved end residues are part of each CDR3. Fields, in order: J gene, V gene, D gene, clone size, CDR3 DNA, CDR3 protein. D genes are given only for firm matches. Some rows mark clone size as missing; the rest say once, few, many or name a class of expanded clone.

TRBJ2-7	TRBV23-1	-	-	TGCGCCAGCAGTCAATCCCTCTCGGGGCTCTACGAGCAGTACTTC	CASSQSLSGLYEQYF
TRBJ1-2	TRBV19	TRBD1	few	TGTGCCAGTAGTGGACAGGGGCGAAATTATAACTATGGCTACACCTTC	CASSGQGRNYNYGYTF
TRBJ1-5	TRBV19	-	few	TGTGCCAGTAGTATAAGGCACAAGTATAGCAATCAGCCCCAGCATTTT	CASSIRHKYSNQPQHF
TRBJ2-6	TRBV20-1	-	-	TGCAGTGCTTTGAAAACTGGGGCCAACGTCCTGACTTTC	CSALKTGANVLTF
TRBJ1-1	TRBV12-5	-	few	TGTGCTAGTGGTCCGGGGGCCTCCTACGTGAACACTGAAGCTTTCTTT	CASGPGASYVNTEAFF
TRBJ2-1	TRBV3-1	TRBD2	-	TGTGCCAGCGGTCCGGGACTAGCTAACAATGAGCAGTTCTTC	CASGPGLANNEQFF
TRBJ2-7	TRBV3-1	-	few	TGTGCCAGCAGCCATATGGGCAGTTCCTACGAGCAGTACTTC	CASSHMGSSYEQYF
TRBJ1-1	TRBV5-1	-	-	TGCGCCAGCAGTCGGGGTTCGTCTGAAGCTTTCTTT	CASSRGSSEAFF
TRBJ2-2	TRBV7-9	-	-	TGTGCCAGCAGCCCGGGGGCAGGGAGAAACACCGGGGAGCTGTTTTTT	CASSPGAGRNTGELFF
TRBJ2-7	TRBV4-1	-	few	TGCGCCAGCAGCCCTCGGCATGGCCTGGACTTTTACGAGCAGTACTTC	CASSPRHGLDFYEQYF
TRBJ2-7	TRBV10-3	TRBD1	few	TGTGCCATCAGTAACCGGGACAGATCCTCCTACGAGCAGTACTTC	CAISNRDRSSYEQYF
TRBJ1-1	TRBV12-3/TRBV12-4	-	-	TGTGCCAGCATCGCGGCTGCATCCGCAATCTTT	CASIAAASAIF
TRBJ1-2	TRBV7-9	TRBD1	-	TGTGCCAGCAGACGCACAGGGGGCGATGGCTACACCTTC	CASRRTGGDGYTF
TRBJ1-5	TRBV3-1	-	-	TGTGCCAGCAGCTCGGGGGGTCAGCCCCAGCATTTT	CASSSGGQPQHF
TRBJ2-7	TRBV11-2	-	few	TGTGCCAGCAGCTCCGTCTCGATTAACGAGCAGTACTTC	CASSSVSINEQYF
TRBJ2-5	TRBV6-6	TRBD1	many	TGTGCCAGCAGAAACGGACAGGGGACGTACCAAGAGACCCAGTACTTC	CASRNGQGTYQETQYF
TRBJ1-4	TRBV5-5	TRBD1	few	TGTGCCAGCAGCGCCCGGACAGGTGACGAAAAACTGTTTTTT	CASSARTGDEKLFF
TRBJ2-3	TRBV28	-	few	TGTGCCAGCAGTTTAACGGGGGGCGGAGCAGATACGCAGTATTTT	CASSLTGGGADTQYF
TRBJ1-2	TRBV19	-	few	TGTGCCAGTAGTATCGAGACAAATTATGGCTACACCTTC	CASSIETNYGYTF
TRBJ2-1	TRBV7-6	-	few	TGTGCCAGCAGCTTAGCCAACGGGCAGACCTGGGATGAGCAGTTCTTC	CASSLANGQTWDEQFF
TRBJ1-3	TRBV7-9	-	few	TGTGCCGGGGGAATCTCTGGAAACACCATATATTTT	CAGGISGNTIYF
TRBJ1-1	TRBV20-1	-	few	TGCAGTGCTCGCCCGGCGGTGAACACTGAAGCTTTCTTT	CSARPAVNTEAFF
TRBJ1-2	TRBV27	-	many	TGTGCCAGCAGTTTATTCGCCGGGGGCGGAGAAGGCTACACCTTC	CASSLFAGGGEGYTF
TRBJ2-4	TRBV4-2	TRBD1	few	TGTGCCAGCAGCCTTCCACCAGGGGGTCCCGGGGAAAACATTCAGTACTTC	CASSLPPGGPGENIQYF
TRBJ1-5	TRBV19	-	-	TGTGCCAGTAGTATGTTTGCGCAGCCCCAGCATTTT	CASSMFAQPQHF
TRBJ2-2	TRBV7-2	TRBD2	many	TGTGCCAGCAGCTACCCGGGGGGGGCCGGGGAGCTGTTTTTT	CASSYPGGAGELFF
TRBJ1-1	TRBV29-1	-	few	TGCAGCGTTGAACAGAACACTGAAGCTTTCTTT	CSVEQNTEAFF
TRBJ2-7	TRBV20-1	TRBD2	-	TGCAGTGCTACTAGCGGGGGCTCCTACGAGCAGTACTTC	CSATSGGSYEQYF
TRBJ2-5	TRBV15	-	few	TGTGCCACCAGCAGGGGGGCTAGCTCACAAGAGACCCAGTACTTC	CATSRGASSQETQYF
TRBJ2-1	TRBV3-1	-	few	TGTGCCAGCAGCCAACCCGAGTCCTACAATGAGCAGTTCTTC	CASSQPESYNEQFF
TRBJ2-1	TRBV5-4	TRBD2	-	TGTGCCAGCAGCCTGCAGGGACTAGCGGGGGATAATGAGCAGTTCTTC	CASSLQGLAGDNEQFF
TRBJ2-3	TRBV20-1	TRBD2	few	TGCAGTGCTACCACCACTAGCGGGGGGTTAGATACGCAGTATTTT	CSATTTSGGLDTQYF
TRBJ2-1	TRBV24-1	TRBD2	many	TGTGCCACCAGTGATCTCCCCTCACTAGCGGGGTCCTACAATGAGCAGTTCTTC	CATSDLPSLAGSYNEQFF
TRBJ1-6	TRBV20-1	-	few	TGCAGTGCTAGAGATCCCAGGGGTGATTCACCCCTCCACTTT	CSARDPRGDSPLHF
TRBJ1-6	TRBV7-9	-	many	TGTGCCAGCAGCTTAGCGAATAACATAAATTCACCCCTCCACTTT	CASSLANNINSPLHF
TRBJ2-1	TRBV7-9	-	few	TGTGCCAGCAGCTTATACACTTACAATGAGCAGTTCTTC	CASSLYTYNEQFF
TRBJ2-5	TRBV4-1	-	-	TGCGCCAGCAGCCATTCCGCCGGGACATTAGCCCAAGAGACCCAGTACTTC	CASSHSAGTLAQETQYF
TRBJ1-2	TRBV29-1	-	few	TGCAGCGTCGCCACAGGGCGGTATGGCTACACCTTC	CSVATGRYGYTF
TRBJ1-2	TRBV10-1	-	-	TGCGCCAGCAGTGAAACAGCCACAGGGACCAGTGGCTACACCTTC	CASSETATGTSGYTF
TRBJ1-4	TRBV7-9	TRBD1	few	TGTGCCAGCAGCTTACGGGCAGGGGGTGAAAAACTGTTTTTT	CASSLRAGGEKLFF
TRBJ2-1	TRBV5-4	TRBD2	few	TGTGCCAGCAGCACGGGACTAGCGGGGGGGCCTTCCTACAATGAGCAGTTCTTC	CASSTGLAGGPSYNEQFF
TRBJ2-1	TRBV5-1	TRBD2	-	TGCGCCAGCAGCTTGGGTCCTAGCGGGTTGAGCTCCTACAATGAGCAGTTCTTC	CASSLGPSGLSSYNEQFF
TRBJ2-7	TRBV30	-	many	TGTGCCTGGAGTAGTCAGGGTTACGAGCAGTACTTC	CAWSSQGYEQYF
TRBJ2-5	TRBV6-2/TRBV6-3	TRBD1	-	TGTGCCAGCAGCCGAATGGGACAGGGCCAGGAGACCCAGTACTTC	CASSRMGQGQETQYF
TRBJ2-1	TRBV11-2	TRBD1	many	TGTGCCAGCAGCTTGTCGGGACAGACCTACAATGAGCAGTTCTTC	CASSLSGQTYNEQFF
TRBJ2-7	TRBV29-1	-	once	TGCAGCGTTGGTGGCGGGTCCTACGAGCAGTACTTC	CSVGGGSYEQYF
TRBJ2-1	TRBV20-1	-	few	TGCAGTGCTGGCGGGGCAACCTACAATGAGCAGTTCTTC	CSAGGATYNEQFF
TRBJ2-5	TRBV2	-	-	TGTGCCAGTGGGTCGGAGAAGCCGGCCTTC	CASGSEKPAF
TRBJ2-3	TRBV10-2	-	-	TGCGCCAGCAGTGAGGGGCGCCGCACAGATACGCAGTATTTT	CASSEGRRTDTQYF
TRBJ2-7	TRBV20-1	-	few	TGCAGTGCTAGCTCAGGTTTTTCCTACGAGCAGTACTTC	CSASSGFSYEQYF
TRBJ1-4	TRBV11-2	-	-	TGTGCCAGCAGCTTAGGGGCCGGGACTGGAAAACTGTTTTTT	CASSLGAGTGKLFF
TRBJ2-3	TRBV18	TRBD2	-	TGTGCCAGCTCGGAAAGCGGGGACCGAGATACGCAGTATTTT	CASSESGDRDTQYF
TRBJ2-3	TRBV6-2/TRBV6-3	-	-	TGTGCCAGCAGTTTGCCCCTGACGGGAGATACGCAGTATTTT	CASSLPLTGDTQYF
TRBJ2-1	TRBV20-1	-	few	TGCAGTGCTAGTTCGGGGGACGGGGCCGGCAAGTTCTTC	CSASSGDGAGKFF
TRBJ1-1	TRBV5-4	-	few	TGTGCCAGCAGCTTGGGACCAGGGGTTGAAACTGAAGCTTTCTTT	CASSLGPGVETEAFF